The 8 T cell receptor beta chains reported below all come from one sample, sequenced in a study of spatial heterogeneity in lung cancer. Time point meaning: sample taken at primary tumor resection. These receptors' targets are unknown. Study conclusions and caveats: In tumors, expanded intratumoral alpha and beta TCR counts tracked mutation counts.

TCRdb re-called the 5' RACE reads through MiXCR, storing one row per CDR3 protein. The sample includes about 8,100 distinct CDR3 sequences, approximately 13% of them seen just once. The source was lung tumor tissue, collected at surgery. The receptors here all came from a male donor with early-stage non-small cell lung cancer.

This clonotype is medium-sized within its sample. In a library made to pick up alpha chains, this beta chain is a stray read with a size that means little. The rearrangement joins TRBV14 to TRBJ1-4; 7 nucleotides match TRBD1. This CDR3 has 16 amino acids. Germline V CDR1 and CDR2: SGHDN, FVKESK. The trim removed 5 bases at V and 5 bases at J, leaving 11 bases unmatched. The CDR3 spells CASSAFGQGGNEKLFF. The CDR3 nucleotides are TGTGCCAGCAGCGCTTTCGGTCAGGGGGGAAATGAAAAACTGTTTTTT.

With regard to this clonotype: The library was built for alpha chains, so this beta chain is an off-target read and its size means little. The genes are TRBV30 and TRBJ1-4; D is undetermined. The V gene's germline CDR1 is GTSNPN and CDR2 SVGIG (reference sequence). V was clipped by 0 bases and J by 7 bases, with 12 bases between them. The CDR3 extends over 14 amino acids. The CDR3 DNA reads as TGTGCCTGGAGTGTACTAGGGTTCGGTGAAAAACTGTTTTTT. Translated: CAWSVLGFGEKLFF.

This clonotype is categorized as medium-sized. The junction departs from the called germline gene at one end, perhaps through a read error. A library prepared for alpha chains yielded this beta chain as an off-target read; its size is of little meaning. V and J are TRBV7-7 and TRBJ2-5; 7 bases are shared with TRBD2. The V gene's germline CDR1 is SSHAT and CDR2 FNYEAQ (reference sequence). The CDR3 totals 18 residues. The CDR3 reads CASSLHRTGTNRQETQYF. CDR3 nucleotides: TGTGCTAGCAGCTTGCACAGGACCGGGACTAATCGACAAGAGACCCAGTACTTC.

This clonotype is labeled as medium-sized. Because the library targeted alpha chains, this beta chain is an off-target read whose size means little. This chain connects TRBV6-2 or TRBV6-3 to TRBJ2-1; D remains ambiguous. The germline CDR1 and CDR2 sequences are MNHEY and SVGEGT. Trimming removed 0 bases from V and 5 bases from J, with 8 bases in between. This CDR3 has 14 residues. CDR3 loop: CASSYSGRNNEQFF. The CDR3 DNA follows: TGTGCCAGCAGTTACTCGGGCAGAAACAATGAGCAGTTCTTC.

Points on this clonotype: For a library built for alpha chains, this beta chain is a stray read; little rests on its size. The chain employs TRBV29-1 and TRBJ2-4, with unresolved D. Germline CDR1 reads SQVTM; CDR2 reads ANQGSEA. The CDR3 runs 12 residues. Trimming pared 8 bases from V and 4 bases from J, leaving 12 bases between. As DNA, the CDR3 is TGCAGCATCGGTTACGGAAAAAACATTCAGTACTTC. This gives the protein CSIGYGKNIQYF.

This clonotype was detected ten times or more. The library was designed around alpha chains, so this beta chain is a stray read whose abundance carries little weight. The chain links TRBV20-1 to TRBJ2-4; D is uncertain. The ends were cut back, 0 bases at V and 3 bases at J, with 15 bases in the middle. The CDR3 covers 16 residues. CDR1 and CDR2 (germline): DFQATT, SNEGSKA (reference sequence). The CDR3 region is CSARDIIQQIKNIQYF. CDR3 DNA: TGCAGTGCTAGAGATATTATACAACAGATCAAAAACATTCAGTACTTC.

This clonotype ranks as medium-sized. Found in a library prepared for alpha chains, this beta chain is an off-target read, and its abundance has little meaning. This chain uses TRBV7-9 with TRBJ2-1; unclear D gene. V was pared by 3 bases and J by 9 bases, with 9 bases between. The CDR3 extends over 12 amino acids. CDR1 and CDR2 from the germline V gene are SEHNR and FQNEAQ (reference sequence). CDR3 sequence: CASSLEIGEQFF. The CDR3 DNA follows: TGTGCCAGCAGCTTGGAAATCGGTGAGCAGTTCTTC.

This clonotype was seen ten or more times. The library was built for alpha chains, so this beta chain is an off-target read and its size means little. The V and J genes are TRBV30 and TRBJ2-4, with 8 bases identical to TRBD1. Germline values: CDR1 GTSNPN, CDR2 SVGIG (reference sequence). The length of the CDR3 is 13 residues. V shed 7 bases, J shed 0 bases, and the junction held 2 bases outside the gene matches. As DNA, the CDR3 is TGTGCCTTACAGGGGGTAGCCAAAAACATTCAGTACTTC. The encoded protein is CALQGVAKNIQYF.